This T cell receptor beta chain was profiled in a study of tumor-infiltrating lymphocytes in primary liver carcinoma. With regard to this clonotype: At one end the junction does not follow the germline gene, possibly because of a read error.

Germline DNA was also extracted, and blood RNA derived from unsorted whole blood. Making TCR beta cDNA involved around 500 ng total RNA and a constant-region primer. Three nested multiplex PCR rounds, a slightly modified ARM-PCR method, built the TCR beta libraries. Amplification in the first two PCR rounds was performed using TRBV1-TRBV30 forward primers and a C-beta reverse primer for approximately 10 cycles each. TCRdb called the multiplex PCR reads again in MiXCR, with one record for every CDR3 protein. The data show about 210,000 distinct CDR3 sequences, roughly two thirds seen once. From germline, CDR1 is SEHNR and CDR2 FQNEAQ (reference sequence). The CDR3 is made up of 12 amino acids.

The TCR originated in a woman aged 60-75 years with primary liver carcinoma and hepatitis B virus infection. The material sequenced was peripheral blood. V is TRBV7-9 and J is TRBJ2-7; possible D gene TRBD2, 7 bases. The CDR3 region is CTSGDTPYEQYF. The CDR3 DNA is TGTACCAGCGGGGACACCCCCTACGAGCAGTACTTC.